A single sample is the source of the 31 T cell receptor beta chains below, sequenced in a study of Ad26.COV2.S vaccination and SARS-CoV-2 variants (dated by TCRdb to the early 2020s). Reading the label with the study, this specimen's treatment or condition is: 15 to 20 received Ad26.COV2.S at low or high dose, single or two shots; 5 received placebo; per-sample allocation not given. Repertoires of vaccine and placebo recipients were sequenced from samples collected on day 63 after the first injection. Preparation of the library involved the immunoSEQ multiplex PCR assay. TCRdb carries this immuneACCESS record with in-frame sequences only. Its versions omit some clonotypes, under half of them owing to an unresolved V gene in the studies checked, with the rest unexplained. This sample comprises about 680,000 clones, roughly 90% of them detected only once. The ten largest account for approximately 1.5% of the sample.

The material sequenced was peripheral blood, taken in a trial of Ad26.COV2.S vaccine versus placebo. Receptors were obtained from a person between 18 and 59 years old who received the Ad26.COV2.S COVID-19 vaccine or a placebo.

A remark on this clone: At the DNA level, this CDR3 is encoded by other sequences in the same sample as well. This chain joins TRBV6-5 and TRBJ1-5; tentative D call: TRBD1 (5 bases). CDR3 length equals 14 residues. Germline CDR1 is MNHEY and CDR2 is SVGAGI. V lost 6 bases, J lost 4 bases, and 13 bases lay in between. This chain's CDR3 is CASSPQGRNQPQHF. Written as DNA, the CDR3 is TGTGCCAGCAGCCCCCAGGGTCGGAATCAGCCCCAGCATTTT.

The V call is TRBV19, the J call TRBJ1-6, with D perhaps TRBD1 (5 bases). Germline loops: CDR1 LNHDA, CDR2 SQIVND (reference sequence). The CDR3 covers 16 residues. Trimming pared 4 bases from V and 9 bases from J, leaving 19 bases between. The DNA of the CDR3 is TGTGCCAGTAGTAAAATGACAGTGCTTGAATTTTCACCCCTCCACTTT. Translated, it gives CASSKMTVLEFSPLHF.

This clone has just one count. The V and J genes are TRBV27 and TRBJ2-3; either TRBD1 or TRBD2 may supply D (5 bases each). Germline values: CDR1 MNHEY, CDR2 SMNVEV (reference sequence). V lost 8 bases and J 6 bases, leaving 15 bases between the germline ends. The CDR3 length is 13 residues. The CDR3 DNA sequence: TGTGCCAGCCAAACGAGGGGCGGGGATACGCAGTATTTT. Protein: CASQTRGGDTQYF.

This clone was seen just once. The V and J genes are TRBV7-2 and TRBJ2-3, with 8 bases identical to TRBD2. CDR3 length: 15 amino acids. Germline CDR1 SGHTA, CDR2 FQGNSA. Unmatched junction bases numbered 9, after V lost 5 bases and J lost 5 bases. CDR3 loop: CASSPERGFGDTQYF. In nucleotides, the CDR3 is TGTGCCAGCAGCCCAGAGCGGGGGTTTGGAGATACGCAGTATTTT. Complete variable domain (other parts from reference TRBV7-2 and TRBJ2-3): GAGVSQSPSNKVTEKGKDVELRCDPISGHTALYWYRQSLGQGLEFLIYFQGNSAPDKSGLPSDRFSAERTGGSVSTLTIQRTQQEDSAVYLCASSPERGFGDTQYFGPGTRLTVL.

In this sample, this clone turned up once. Other DNA sequences in this specimen translate into the identical CDR3. The chain's CDR3 is CASSRGSNQPQHF. CDR3 coding DNA: TGTGCCAGCTCACGAGGTAGCAATCAGCCCCAGCATTTT. The V call is TRBV18, the J call TRBJ1-5; no reliable D call. The CDR3 contains 13 residues. V shed 4 bases and J shed 0 bases, with 4 bases lying between them. Per the germline V gene, CDR1 is KGHSH and CDR2 is LQKENI. Combining the CDR3 with reference TRBV18 and TRBJ1-5 gives the whole variable domain NAGVMQNPRHLVRRRGQEARLRCSPMKGHSHVYWYRQLPEEGLKFMVYLQKENIIDESGMPKERFSAEFPKEGPSILRIQQVVRGDSAAYFCASSRGSNQPQHFGDGTRLSIL.

The V call is TRBV7-2, the J call TRBJ2-7, with TRBD1 identical over 8 bases. Germline CDR1 and CDR2: SGHTA and FQGNSA. The CDR3 extends over 14 amino acids. V lost 8 bases, J lost 3 bases, and 9 bases stayed unmatched. CDR3 amino acids: CASGPQGAVYEQYF. CDR3 nucleotides: TGTGCCAGCGGCCCGCAGGGGGCGGTCTACGAGCAGTACTTC.

This chain connects TRBV4-3 to TRBJ2-7; D not resolved. This CDR3 has 13 amino acids. Per the germline V gene, CDR1 is LGHNA and CDR2 is YSLEER. The V end lost 0 bases, the J end lost 6 bases, and 9 bases lay between the germline ends. The CDR3 region is CASSQDVGREQYF. In DNA form, the CDR3 reads TGCGCCAGCAGCCAAGATGTCGGGCGCGAGCAGTACTTC.

The rearrangement links TRBV4-1 to TRBJ2-1, with a weak D call TRBD1 (6 bases). The germline CDR1 and CDR2 sequences are MGHRA and YSYEKL. Deletions cut 5 bases from V and 5 bases from J, with 10 bases between. CDR3 length: 13 amino acids. The CDR3 region is CASSWDIDNEQFF. The CDR3 coding sequence is TGCGCCAGCAGCTGGGACATCGACAATGAGCAGTTCTTC.

This chain connects TRBV4-3 to TRBJ1-4; TRBD1 might be the D (6 bases). Trimming removed 4 bases at V and 8 bases at J, with 20 bases between. This CDR3 spans 16 amino acids. Germline CDR1 LGHNA, CDR2 YSLEER. The CDR3 DNA is TGCGCCAGCAGCCGAGGTACCCAGGGGAATGGAGAAAAACTGTTTTTT. This encodes CASSRGTQGNGEKLFF.

This clone was counted a single time. V and J are TRBV4-1 and TRBJ2-7, with 7 bases lining up with TRBD1. The CDR3 extends over 16 amino acids. Germline V gene sequence: CDR1 MGHRA, CDR2 YSYEKL. The J segment lost 0 bases and the V segment lost 4 bases, leaving 9 bases of the junction unmatched. The CDR3 loop is CASSPDDRVTSYEQYF. As DNA, the CDR3 is TGCGCCAGCAGCCCGGACGACAGGGTAACCTCCTACGAGCAGTACTTC.

In this sample, this clone turned up a few times. The chain uses TRBV3-1 (or the pseudogene TRBV3-2) and TRBJ2-7, with TRBD1 matching 9 bases. V dropped 4 bases and J dropped 6; count of bases not matched to a gene: 7. This CDR3 is 14 amino acids long. In germline, CDR1 is LGHDT, CDR2 YNNKEL (reference sequence). The CDR3 region has the DNA TGTGCCAGCAGCCTCAAGACAGGGGGATTCGAGCAGTACTTC. Translating gives CASSLKTGGFEQYF.

The chain carries TRBV4-2 and TRBJ2-5; D gene uncertain. V gave up 0 bases and J gave up 4 bases, with 15 bases separating them. The CDR3 consists of 16 residues. Germline V CDR1 and CDR2: LGHNA, YNFKEQ. The CDR3 DNA is TGTGCCAGCAGCCAAGAGGGCCTTTTATTAGGAGAGACCCAGTACTTC. Translating gives CASSQEGLLLGETQYF.

The CDR3 sequence is CASSLAEAGGYTEAFF. The DNA of the CDR3 is TGCGCCAGCAGCTTGGCCGAGGCAGGGGGTTACACTGAAGCTTTCTTT. The chain employs TRBV5-1 and TRBJ1-1; 7 nucleotides agree with TRBD1. This CDR3 spans 16 amino acids. J gave up 3 bases and V 0 bases, and 8 bases lay outside the gene matches. Germline CDR1 and CDR2: SGHRS and YFSETQ.

The chain is built from TRBV5-1 and TRBJ2-5, with D perhaps matching TRBD1 (5 bases). Germline CDR1 and CDR2: SGHRS and YFSETQ. Trimming removed 5 bases from V and 0 bases from J, with 11 bases in between. The CDR3 runs 14 residues. The CDR3 reads CASRVGVYQETQYF. DNA for the CDR3: TGCGCCAGCAGGGTAGGGGTGTACCAAGAGACCCAGTACTTC.

The chain employs TRBV24-1 and TRBJ2-1, with a tentative D call TRBD1 (6 bases). CDR1 and CDR2 (germline): KGHDR, SFDVKD. The CDR3 has 17 amino acids. Trimming took 1 base from V and 5 from J, leaving 17 bases between them. The CDR3 DNA is TGTGCCACCAGTGATTTTAATGGTCAGGGACAAGACAATGAGCAGTTCTTC. Amino acids: CATSDFNGQGQDNEQFF.

The genes are TRBV10-2 and TRBJ2-1, with D possibly TRBD2 on 6 matching bases. The germline V gene has CDR1 WSHSY and CDR2 SAAADI. The CDR3 has 13 amino acids. Trimming shortened V by 8 bases and J by 6 bases, and 14 bases separated the two germline ends. The CDR3 DNA follows: TGCGCCAGCGGTGGGGGGATGGTCAATGAGCAGTTCTTC. Protein: CASGGGMVNEQFF.

Concerning this clone itself: This specimen includes other DNA sequences encoding the same CDR3. The chain couples TRBV12-5 to TRBJ1-6; the D is unclear. V was pared by 3 bases and J by 8 bases, with 2 bases between. The V gene's germline CDR1 is LGHNT and CDR2 FRNRAP. The CDR3 runs to 11 residues. The CDR3 reads CASGLDSPLHF. CDR3 bases: TGTGCTAGTGGTTTAGATTCACCCCTCCACTTT. The full variable domain, rest sourced from reference TRBV12-5 and TRBJ1-6, is DARVTQTPRHKVTEMGQEVTMRCQPILGHNTVFWYRQTMMQGLELLAYFRNRAPLDDSGMPKDRFSAEMPDATLATLKIQPSEPRDSAVYFCASGLDSPLHFGNGTRLTVT.

The CDR3 nucleotides are TGTGCCAGTAGTATTGGGGGGATCTATGGCTACACCTTC. Translated, it gives CASSIGGIYGYTF. The chain combines TRBV19 with TRBJ1-2; TRBD1 might be the D (5 bases). Germline loops: CDR1 LNHDA, CDR2 SQIVND (reference sequence). The CDR3 is 13 amino acids. V dropped 3 bases and J dropped 4 bases, with 9 bases sitting between them.

V is TRBV5-8 and J is TRBJ1-5; 9 nucleotides match TRBD1. Germline loops: CDR1 SGHTS, CDR2 YDEGEE. V was clipped by 5 bases and J by 4 bases; unmatched bases: 4. The CDR3 runs 14 residues. CDR3 DNA sequence: TGTGCCAGCAGTTCCGGGACAGGGAATCAGCCCCAGCATTTT. Translating gives CASSSGTGNQPQHF.

The chain has TRBV9 and TRBJ1-2; TRBD1 is a possible D gene (6 bases). Germline loops: CDR1 SGDLS, CDR2 YYNGEE. This CDR3 contains 17 residues. V lost 0 bases, J lost 4 bases, and 19 bases lay in between. This CDR3 reads CASSVGEGGGGFYGYTF. In DNA form, the CDR3 reads TGTGCCAGCAGCGTAGGTGAGGGGGGTGGCGGCTTCTATGGCTACACCTTC.

This chain uses TRBV2 with TRBJ2-7; 11 bases are a match to TRBD1. This CDR3 region has 13 residues. CDR1 and CDR2 (germline): SNHLY, FYNNEI. V lost 8 bases, J lost 9 bases, and 9 bases stayed unmatched. Here the CDR3 DNA reads TGTGCCAGCCAAGCAGGGACAGGGGGAAGGCAGTACTTC. This codes for CASQAGTGGRQYF. The full variable domain, its missing parts supplied by reference TRBV2 and TRBJ2-7, is EPEVTQTPSHQVTQMGQEVILRCVPISNHLYFYWYRQILGQKVEFLVSFYNNEISEKSEIFDDQFSVERPDGSNFTLKIRSTKLEDSAMYFCASQAGTGGRQYFGPGTRLTVT.

This clone was observed a single time. The V call is TRBV12-3 or TRBV12-4, the J call TRBJ2-2; TRBD2 agrees at 7 bases. The CDR3 contains 12 residues. J was trimmed by 4 bases and V by 8 bases; bases with no gene match: 1. The CDR3: CASGGVTGELFF. CDR3 nucleotide sequence: TGTGCCAGCGGGGGGGTCACCGGGGAGCTGTTTTTT.

V is TRBV10-3 and J is TRBJ2-7; D may be TRBD2 (6 bases). Germline CDR1 is ENHRY and CDR2 is SYGVKD. The CDR3 has 15 amino acids. V was trimmed by 6 bases and J by 5 bases, leaving 20 bases between them. CDR3 amino acids: CAISGATGSINEQYF. The CDR3 DNA reads as TGTGCCATCAGCGGTGCGACCGGGAGTATCAACGAGCAGTACTTC.

The gene calls are TRBV7-2 and TRBJ1-5; TRBD1 is a possible D gene (5 bases). Germline V gene sequence: CDR1 SGHTA, CDR2 FQGNSA. V was trimmed by 3 bases and J by 2 bases, leaving 11 bases between them. The length of the CDR3 is 15 residues. The CDR3 DNA is TGTGCCAGCAGCTTTGGGACCATGGGCAATCAGCCCCAGCATTTT. Amino acids: CASSFGTMGNQPQHF.

The chain couples TRBV27 to TRBJ1-5, with TRBD1 identical over 9 bases. The V and J ends lost 5 bases and 7 bases, in that order; junction bases with no gene match: 6. The CDR3 contains 14 residues. Germline V gene data show CDR1 as MNHEY and CDR2 as SMNVEV (reference sequence). In DNA, the CDR3 is TGTGCCAGCAGTATCAGACAGGGGGAGCAGCCCCAGCATTTT. It encodes CASSIRQGEQPQHF.

V and J are TRBV24-1 and TRBJ2-7, with TRBD1 as a possible D gene (6 bases). Germline V gene data show CDR1 as KGHDR and CDR2 as SFDVKD. The CDR3 is made up of 14 amino acids. Trimming shortened V by 2 bases and J by 2 bases, and 9 bases separated the two germline ends. The CDR3 coding sequence is TGTGCCACCAGTGATTGGGACACCCCCTACGAGCAGTACTTC. Protein: CATSDWDTPYEQYF.

The V call is TRBV2, the J call TRBJ1-2; TRBD1 is a possible D gene (5 bases). This CDR3 is 13 amino acids long. The V end lost 11 bases, the J end lost 4 bases, and 17 bases lay between the germline ends. Germline values: CDR1 SNHLY, CDR2 FYNNEI. The CDR3 here is CAVAPAGTYGYTF. The CDR3 DNA is TGTGCCGTCGCCCCGGCGGGGACCTATGGCTACACCTTC.

This CDR3 reads CASSRGPWARGANSPLHF. The CDR3 nucleotides read TGTGCCAGCAGCAGGGGCCCTTGGGCAAGGGGAGCCAATTCACCCCTCCACTTT. This chain links TRBV7-2 with TRBJ1-6; D might be TRBD1 (5 bases). The CDR3 is 18 amino acids. Trimming pared 5 bases from V and 7 bases from J, leaving 24 bases between. In germline, CDR1 is SGHTA, CDR2 FQGNSA.

CDR3 DNA sequence: TGCGCCAGCAGTCCTGACACAGATACGCAGTATTTT. As protein: CASSPDTDTQYF. The chain has TRBV10-1 and TRBJ2-3; D unclear. V was cut by 5 bases and J by 2 bases, with 5 bases left in between. From germline, CDR1 is WNHNN and CDR2 SYGVQD (reference sequence). There are 12 residues in the CDR3.

The chain joins TRBV3-1 (or the pseudogene TRBV3-2) to TRBJ2-1; D uncertain. From germline, CDR1 is LGHDT and CDR2 YNNKEL (reference sequence). V was cut by 3 bases and J by 9 bases, with 6 bases left in between. The CDR3 covers 11 residues. The CDR3 spells CASSQGFEQFF. Written as DNA, the CDR3 is TGTGCCAGCAGCCAGGGCTTTGAGCAGTTCTTC.

The chain combines TRBV7-6 with TRBJ1-1; D is possibly TRBD1 (5 bases). V dropped 4 bases and J dropped 1 base, with 10 bases sitting between them. The CDR3 has 14 residues. CDR1 is SGHVS, CDR2 FNYEAQ, per germline. The CDR3 DNA reads TGTGCCAGCAGCTCACAGGTTTCGAACACTGAAGCTTTCTTT. Translated: CASSSQVSNTEAFF.